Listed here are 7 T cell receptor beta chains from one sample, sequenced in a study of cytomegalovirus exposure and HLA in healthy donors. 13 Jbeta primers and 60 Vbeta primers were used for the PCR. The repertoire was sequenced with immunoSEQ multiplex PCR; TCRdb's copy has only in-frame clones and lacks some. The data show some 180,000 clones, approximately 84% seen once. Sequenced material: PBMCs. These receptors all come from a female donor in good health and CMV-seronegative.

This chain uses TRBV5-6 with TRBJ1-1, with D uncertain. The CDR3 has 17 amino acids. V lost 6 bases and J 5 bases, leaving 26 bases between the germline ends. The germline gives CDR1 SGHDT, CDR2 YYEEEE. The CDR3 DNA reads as TGTGCCAGCAACCTTTTAGCCCAGCGGGGAGGGTCGACTGAAGCTTTCTTT. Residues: CASNLLAQRGGSTEAFF.

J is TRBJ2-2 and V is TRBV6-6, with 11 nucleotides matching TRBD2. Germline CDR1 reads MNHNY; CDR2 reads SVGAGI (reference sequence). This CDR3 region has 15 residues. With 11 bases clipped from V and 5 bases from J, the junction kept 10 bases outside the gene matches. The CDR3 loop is CAATRASGGTGELFF. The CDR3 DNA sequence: TGTGCCGCCACCCGGGCTAGCGGGGGGACCGGGGAGCTGTTTTTT.

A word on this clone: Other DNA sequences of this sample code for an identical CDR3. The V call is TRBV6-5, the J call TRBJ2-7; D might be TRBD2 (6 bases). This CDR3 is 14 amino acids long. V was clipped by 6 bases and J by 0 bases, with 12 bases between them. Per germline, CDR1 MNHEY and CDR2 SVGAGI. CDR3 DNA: TGTGCCAGCAGCCCTGCGGGGAGCTCCTACGAGCAGTACTTC. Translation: CASSPAGSSYEQYF.

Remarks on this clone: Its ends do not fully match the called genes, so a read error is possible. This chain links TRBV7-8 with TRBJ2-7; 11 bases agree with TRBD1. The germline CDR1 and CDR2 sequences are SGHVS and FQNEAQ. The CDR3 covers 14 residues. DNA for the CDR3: TGTGCCAGCAGCCCGAGGACAGGGGGCGCCCCAAGGGACTTC. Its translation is CASSPRTGGAPRDF.

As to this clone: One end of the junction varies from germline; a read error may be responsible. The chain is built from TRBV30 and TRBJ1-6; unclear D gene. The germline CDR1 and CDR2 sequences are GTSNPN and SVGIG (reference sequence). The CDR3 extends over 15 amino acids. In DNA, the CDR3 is TGTGCTTGGACCCGTGTGGGAGGGAATAATTCACCCCTCCACTTT. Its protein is CAWTRVGGNNSPLHF.

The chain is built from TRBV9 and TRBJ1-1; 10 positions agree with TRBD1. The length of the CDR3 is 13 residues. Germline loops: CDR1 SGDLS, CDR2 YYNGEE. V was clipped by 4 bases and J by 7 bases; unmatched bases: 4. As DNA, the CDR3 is TGTGCCAGCAGCAAGGGACAGGGGATTGAAGCTTTCTTT. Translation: CASSKGQGIEAFF. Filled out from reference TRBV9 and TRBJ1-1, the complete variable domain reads DSGVTQTPKHLITATGQRVTLRCSPRSGDLSVYWYQQSLDQGLQFLIQYYNGEERAKGNILERFSAQQFPDLHSELNLSSLELGDSALYFCASSKGQGIEAFFGQGTRLTVV.

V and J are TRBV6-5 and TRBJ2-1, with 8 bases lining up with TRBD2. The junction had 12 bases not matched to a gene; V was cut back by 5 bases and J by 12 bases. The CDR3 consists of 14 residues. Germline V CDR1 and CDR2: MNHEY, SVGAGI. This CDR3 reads CASSKSGGVGGQFF. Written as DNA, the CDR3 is TGTGCCAGCAGTAAAAGCGGGGGTGTAGGGGGGCAGTTCTTC.